This TCR beta chain was captured by sequencing in a study of cytomegalovirus exposure and HLA in healthy donors. The study, taken as a whole, reports: Reports showed the classifier diagnosing cytomegalovirus status with high specificity and sensitivity. Other equally common chains were less clonally expanded than HLA-associated TCR beta chains, a later analysis showed. Trimming of TCR beta V- and J-genes showed a link, identified in a later analysis, to a missense DCLRE1C variant.

Use of 60 Vbeta and 13 Jbeta primers characterized the PCR. Assay: immunoSEQ multiplex PCR; the TCRdb copy retains only in-frame clones and omits some. The sample includes approximately 240,000 clones, over 70% of them seen just once. The V and J ends lost 8 bases and 8 bases respectively, with 16 bases between them. The CDR3 totals 13 residues. In germline, CDR1 is GTSNPN, CDR2 SVGIG (reference sequence). Donors likely had unrecorded immune exposures despite being nominally healthy when sampled. The table lists this clone with a few counts. No antigen is known for it. The J gene is TRBJ1-6, the V gene TRBV30, with a possible D match to TRBD1 (6 bases). Sequencing was carried out using PBMCs. The origin of this receptor is a woman aged 55-69 years in good health and CMV-seropositive. For the CDR3, the DNA is TGTGCCGGAACAACAGGGTGGGATTCACCCCTCCACTTT. Its protein is CAGTTGWDSPLHF.